The 21 T cell receptor beta chains below were found in one sample sequenced in a study of cytomegalovirus exposure and HLA in healthy donors. The PCR was carried out with 60 Vbeta primers and 13 Jbeta primers. The method was immunoSEQ multiplex PCR; TCRdb's version includes in-frame clones alone and lacks a portion of them. The repertoire holds 150,000 to 180,000 clones, with under 80% as singletons. Sequencing input: PBMCs. Every receptor here comes from a man aged 25 to 40 in good health and CMV-seronegative.

The J gene is TRBJ1-1, the V gene TRBV18; 8 bases match TRBD1. J lost 1 base, V lost 5 bases, and 3 bases had no gene match. This CDR3 spans 14 amino acids. CDR1 and CDR2 from the germline V gene are KGHSH and LQKENI. The CDR3 sequence: CASSLDRANTEAFF. The CDR3 region has the DNA TGTGCCAGCTCATTGGACAGGGCGAACACTGAAGCTTTCTTT. The whole variable domain, remainder taken from reference TRBV18 and TRBJ1-1, is NAGVMQNPRHLVRRRGQEARLRCSPMKGHSHVYWYRQLPEEGLKFMVYLQKENIIDESGMPKERFSAEFPKEGPSILRIQQVVRGDSAAYFCASSLDRANTEAFFGQGTRLTVV.

The J gene is TRBJ1-1, the V gene TRBV15, with D possibly being TRBD1 (6 bases). The CDR3 extends over 15 amino acids. Per the germline V gene, CDR1 is LNHNV and CDR2 is YYDKDF (reference sequence). V dropped 0 bases and J dropped 3 bases, with 11 bases sitting between them. The DNA of the CDR3 is TGTGCCACCAGCAGAGAGGGGGCAGGGTACACTGAAGCTTTCTTT. This sequence encodes CATSREGAGYTEAFF.

The chain combines TRBV9 with TRBJ2-7, with 11 bases lining up with TRBD1. CDR1 and CDR2 from the germline V gene are SGDLS and YYNGEE. V lost 2 bases to trimming and J lost 1 base; unmatched junction nucleotides: 2. CDR3 length: 15 amino acids. The CDR3 DNA is TGTGCCAGCAGCGTGGGACAGGGGGTGTCCTACGAGCAGTACTTC. Its translation: CASSVGQGVSYEQYF.

J is TRBJ1-5 and V is TRBV28, with D tentatively TRBD1 (6 bases). There are 14 residues in the CDR3. The V end was cut by 5 bases, the J end by 6 bases, with 14 bases between. Germline V CDR1 and CDR2: MDHEN, SYDVKM. CDR3 sequence: CASSRGGSGQPQHF. The CDR3 DNA sequence: TGTGCCAGCAGTAGGGGGGGGTCCGGTCAGCCCCAGCATTTT.

This clone has only a few counts. The chain recombines TRBV15 with TRBJ2-1; D not resolved. This CDR3 has 14 amino acids. CDR1 is LNHNV and CDR2 is YYDKDF in the germline V gene (reference sequence). Trimming stripped 3 bases from V and 7 bases from J, with 13 bases between. The CDR3 DNA reads TGTGCCACCAGCAGCGCCTTCGAAGCGAATGAGCAGTTCTTC. Its translation is CATSSAFEANEQFF.

The gene calls are TRBV11-2 and TRBJ1-2, with unresolved D. The V gene's germline CDR1 is SGHAT and CDR2 FQNNGV. The CDR3 runs 14 residues. The V gene lost 0 bases and the J gene lost 6 bases, with 11 bases spanning the gap. The CDR3, as DNA: TGTGCCAGCAGCTTAGATATAGGCGGGAATGGCTACACCTTC. Amino acid sequence: CASSLDIGGNGYTF.

The chain recombines TRBV6-5 with TRBJ2-1, with TRBD1 matching over 7 bases. The CDR3 is 14 residues long. After removal of 6 bases from V and 7 bases from J, the junction contained 9 bases not matched to a gene. Germline lookup yields CDR1 MNHEY and CDR2 SVGAGI. The CDR3 nucleotides are TGTGCCAGCAGGCAACGACAGGGATTAAATGAGCAGTTCTTC. Translating it yields CASRQRQGLNEQFF.

This sequence joins TRBV5-4 and TRBJ2-5; D ambiguous. Germline V gives CDR1 SGHNT, CDR2 YYREEE (reference sequence). This CDR3 comprises 13 residues. The V gene lost 0 bases and the J gene lost 5 bases, with 8 bases spanning the gap. The CDR3 reads CASSLVGAETQYF. In DNA form, the CDR3 reads TGTGCCAGCAGCTTGGTTGGAGCGGAGACCCAGTACTTC.

The chain couples TRBV15 to TRBJ2-5; TRBD2 agrees at 8 bases. The CDR3 sequence is 19 residues long. The germline CDR1 and CDR2 sequences are LNHNV and YYDKDF (reference sequence). J lost 5 bases, V lost 0 bases, and 17 bases had no gene match. CDR3 sequence reads: CATSRELPGVGGALETQYF. For the CDR3, the DNA is TGTGCCACCAGCAGAGAGTTACCCGGGGTCGGGGGGGCCTTGGAGACCCAGTACTTC.

The chain carries TRBV28 and TRBJ2-5; the D gene is possibly TRBD1 (6 bases). Germline lookup yields CDR1 MDHEN and CDR2 SYDVKM. CDR3 size: 14 residues. V was clipped by 3 bases and J by 1 base, with 9 bases between them. DNA of the CDR3: TGTGCCAGCAGTTTGTCAGGGGTCCAAGAGACCCAGTACTTC. It is translated as CASSLSGVQETQYF.

Regarding this clone: The junction shows a germline mismatch at one end, possibly a read error. The V call is TRBV19, the J call TRBJ1-5; TRBD1 aligns across 9 bases. The CDR3 spans 17 residues. The germline V gene has CDR1 LNHDA and CDR2 SQIVND (reference sequence). CDR3 DNA: TGTGCCAGTAGTATCAGGACAGGGGTCTATAGCAATCAGCCCCAGAATTTT. It yields the protein CASSIRTGVYSNQPQNF. Drawing the rest from reference TRBV19 and TRBJ1-5, the complete variable domain is DGGITQSPKYLFRKEGQNVTLSCEQNLNHDAMYWYRQDPGQGLRLIYYSQIVNDFQKGDIAEGYSVSREKKESFPLTVTSAQKNPTAFYLCASSIRTGVYSNQPQNFGDGTRLSIL.

This clone was seen just once. This chain joins TRBV28 and TRBJ2-5, with 9 bases that match TRBD1. With 5 bases clipped from V and 5 bases from J, the junction kept 9 bases outside the gene matches. Germline CDR1 is MDHEN and CDR2 is SYDVKM. This CDR3 spans 15 amino acids. Here the CDR3 reads CASSIRQGGFETQYF. CDR3 nucleotides: TGTGCCAGCAGTATCCGACAGGGGGGGTTTGAGACCCAGTACTTC. Full variable domain (missing parts from reference TRBV28 and TRBJ2-5): DVKVTQSSRYLVKRTGEKVFLECVQDMDHENMFWYRQDPGLGLRLIYFSYDVKMKEKGDIPEGYSVSREKKERFSLILESASTNQTSMYLCASSIRQGGFETQYFGPGTRLLVL.

The CDR3 bases are TGCAGCGTTGACCACCCACAGGGGTTCTCGCGGTGCGGCTATAATTCACCCCTCCACTTT. Its protein product is CSVDHPQGFSRCGYNSPLHF. The V and J genes are TRBV29-1 and TRBJ1-6; 7 bases fit TRBD1. Germline values: CDR1 SQVTM, CDR2 ANQGSEA. The CDR3 is made up of 20 amino acids. Losses at the gene ends were 3 bases for V and 3 bases for J; bases not matched to a gene: 20. The variable domain in full, completed from reference TRBV29-1 and TRBJ1-6, reads SAVISQKPSRDICQRGTSLTIQCQVDSQVTMMFWYRQQPGQSLTLIATANQGSEATYESGFVIDKFPISRPNLTFSTLTVSNMSPEDSSIYLCSVDHPQGFSRCGYNSPLHFGNGTRLTVT.

The V call is TRBV27, the J call TRBJ1-5, with 10 bases fitting TRBD1. J gave up 1 base and V 7 bases, and 19 bases lay outside the gene matches. The CDR3 length is 20 residues. Germline V gene data show CDR1 as MNHEY and CDR2 as SMNVEV (reference sequence). Here the CDR3 DNA reads TGTGCCAGCACCCTGGAGCCTCGGACAGGGGGAGGGAAAAGCAATCAGCCCCAGCATTTT. Protein product: CASTLEPRTGGGKSNQPQHF.

As regards this clone: The sample holds other DNA sequences that translate to the same CDR3. The chain has TRBV7-9 and TRBJ2-5; 11 nucleotides line up with TRBD2. Trimming removed 2 bases from V and 2 bases from J; junction bases left unmatched: 1. This CDR3 is 15 amino acids long. Germline CDR1 SEHNR, CDR2 FQNEAQ (reference sequence). Here the CDR3 DNA reads TGTGCCAGCAGCTTACTAGCGGGGGGACAAGAGACCCAGTACTTC. Encoded protein: CASSLLAGGQETQYF.

V and J are TRBV4-1 and TRBJ1-1; 10 bases match TRBD1. The germline V gene encodes CDR1 MGHRA and CDR2 YSYEKL. The V segment lost 1 base and the J segment 1 base; nucleotides outside the gene matches: 6. The CDR3 is 17 amino acids. The CDR3 DNA sequence: TGCGCCAGCAGCCAAGTTAAGGGACAGGGGAAGAACACTGAAGCTTTCTTT. This encodes CASSQVKGQGKNTEAFF.

The J gene is TRBJ2-3, the V gene TRBV29-1; a weak D match, TRBD2 (5 bases). The CDR3 has 13 residues. CDR1 and CDR2 (germline): SQVTM, ANQGSEA. Trimming took off 4 bases at V and 5 bases at J, with 13 bases between the two ends. Written as DNA, the CDR3 is TGCAGCGTTGTAGAGGGAGTAGGAGATACGCAGTATTTT. Its translation is CSVVEGVGDTQYF.

The chain carries TRBV5-1 and TRBJ1-2, with 7 bases fitting TRBD1. The junction had 10 bases not matched to a gene; V was cut back by 4 bases and J by 7 bases. Germline V gene lookup returns CDR1 SGHRS and CDR2 YFSETQ. The CDR3 runs to 14 residues. The CDR3 DNA follows: TGCGCCAGCAGCGTAGACGGACAGGACGGTGGCTACACCTTC. It yields the protein CASSVDGQDGGYTF.

The rearrangement joins TRBV6-1 to TRBJ2-7, with 8 bases matching TRBD2. With V trimmed by 8 bases and J by 6 bases, 6 bases remained unmatched. CDR3 length: 12 amino acids. The germline gives CDR1 MNHNS, CDR2 SASEGT. The CDR3, as DNA: TGTGCCAGCGGGAGGACTAGCCCCGAGCAGTACTTC. As protein: CASGRTSPEQYF.

The chain links TRBV23-1 to TRBJ1-4; TRBD1 matches at 10 bases. TRBV23-1 is an open reading frame whose function is uncertain. The CDR3 totals 14 residues. The J segment lost 8 bases and the V segment lost 8 bases, leaving 8 bases of the junction unmatched. The CDR3: CASSPDRGHEKLFF. The CDR3 DNA is TGCGCCAGCTCACCAGACAGGGGGCACGAAAAACTGTTTTTT.

The gene calls are TRBV15 and TRBJ2-5, with TRBD2 matching over 13 bases. The CDR3 has 17 amino acids. The germline V gene encodes CDR1 LNHNV and CDR2 YYDKDF (reference sequence). V dropped 1 base and J dropped 5; count of bases not matched to a gene: 7. For the CDR3, the DNA is TGTGCCACCAGCAGAGCCGGACTAGCGGGGGTTTGGGAGACCCAGTACTTC. It translates to CATSRAGLAGVWETQYF.